These 3 T cell receptor beta chains came from one sample sequenced in a study of blood T cell repertoires in COVID-19. Assay used: immunoSEQ multiplex PCR; TCRdb lists only in-frame clones, some missing. The table lists some 94,000 clones, around nine tenths of them singletons. The source material was peripheral blood. These receptors were obtained from a human donor in a cohort sampled during active COVID-19.

The chain is built from TRBV25-1 and TRBJ1-3; TRBD1 matches at 7 bases. J was trimmed by 4 bases and V by 4 bases; bases with no gene match: 7. This CDR3 region has 15 residues. Per the germline V gene, CDR1 is MGHDK and CDR2 is SYGVNS. In nucleotides, the CDR3 is TGTGCCAGCAGTGTGGGGACAGAACGCGGAAACACCATATATTTT. Protein sequence: CASSVGTERGNTIYF.

The genes are TRBV5-1 and TRBJ2-1; 11 bases fit TRBD2. The V and J ends lost 3 bases and 4 bases, in that order; junction bases with no gene match: 3. This CDR3 has 15 amino acids. Germline V gives CDR1 SGHRS, CDR2 YFSETQ. CDR3 DNA sequence: TGCGCCAGCAGCTCCGGGACTAGCGGTTACAATGAGCAGTTCTTC. Translated: CASSSGTSGYNEQFF.

The V and J genes are TRBV19 and TRBJ2-3, with TRBD2 matching over 9 bases. Germline V gene lookup returns CDR1 LNHDA and CDR2 SQIVND (reference sequence). V shed 0 bases, J shed 1 base, and the junction held 5 bases outside the gene matches. The CDR3 is 17 residues long. The CDR3 nucleotides are TGTGCCAGTAGTATAGATCTTAGCGGGAGTGGCACAGATACGCAGTATTTT. It codes for CASSIDLSGSGTDTQYF.